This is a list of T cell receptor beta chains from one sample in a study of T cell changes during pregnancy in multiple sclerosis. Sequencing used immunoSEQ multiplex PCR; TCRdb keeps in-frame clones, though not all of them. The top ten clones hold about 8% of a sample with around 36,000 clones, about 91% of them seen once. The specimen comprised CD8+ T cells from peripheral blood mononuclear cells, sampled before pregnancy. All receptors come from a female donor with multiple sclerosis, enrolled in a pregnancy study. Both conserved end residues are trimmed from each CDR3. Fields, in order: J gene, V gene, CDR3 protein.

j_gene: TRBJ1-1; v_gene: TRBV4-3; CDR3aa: ASSQVLEFREAF
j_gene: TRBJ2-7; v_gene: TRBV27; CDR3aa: ASGQGSHYYEQY
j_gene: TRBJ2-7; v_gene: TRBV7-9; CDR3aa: ASSLEGGTYEQY
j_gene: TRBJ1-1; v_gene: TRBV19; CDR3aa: ASSTWDSNEAF
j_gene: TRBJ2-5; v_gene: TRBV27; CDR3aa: ASSFGQGGETQY
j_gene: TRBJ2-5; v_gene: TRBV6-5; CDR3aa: ASSYTNRDSQKTQY
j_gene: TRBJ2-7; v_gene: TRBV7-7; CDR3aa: ASSSTTGRLGGQY
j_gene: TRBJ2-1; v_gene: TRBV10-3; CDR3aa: AISDPPSDYNEQF
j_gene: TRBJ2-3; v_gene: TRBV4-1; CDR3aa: ASSPGVNPGVDTQY
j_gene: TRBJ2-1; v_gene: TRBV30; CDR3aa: AWNQGNEQF
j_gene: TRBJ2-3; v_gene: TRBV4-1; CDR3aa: ASSVRSANVADTQY
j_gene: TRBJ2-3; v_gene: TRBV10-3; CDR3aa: AISREMTDTQY
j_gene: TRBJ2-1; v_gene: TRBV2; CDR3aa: ASVWQGAYNEQF
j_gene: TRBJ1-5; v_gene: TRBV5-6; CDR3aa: ASSSETGGQPQH
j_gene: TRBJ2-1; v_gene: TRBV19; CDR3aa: ASSIELAAYNEQF
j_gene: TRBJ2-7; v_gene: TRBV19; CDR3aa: ASSIGGGNYEQY
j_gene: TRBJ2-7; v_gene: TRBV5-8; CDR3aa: ASSLEGFNEQY
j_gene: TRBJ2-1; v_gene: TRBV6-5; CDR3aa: ASSLRSSNEQF
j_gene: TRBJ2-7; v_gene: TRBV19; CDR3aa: ASSGGPYNEQY
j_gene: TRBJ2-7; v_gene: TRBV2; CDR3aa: ASLLMTGTGDEQY
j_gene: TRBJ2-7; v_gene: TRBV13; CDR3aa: ASSRSGSGYEQY
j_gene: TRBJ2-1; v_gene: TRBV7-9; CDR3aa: ASSPREGLEF
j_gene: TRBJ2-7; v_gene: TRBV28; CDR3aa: ASRSQGNEQY
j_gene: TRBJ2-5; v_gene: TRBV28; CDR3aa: ASSPSGSFHQETQY
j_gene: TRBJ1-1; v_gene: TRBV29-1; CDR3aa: SVLETEPEAF
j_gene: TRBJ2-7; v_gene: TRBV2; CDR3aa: ASSDLDTTGEQY
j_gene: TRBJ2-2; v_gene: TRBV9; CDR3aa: ASSTLQGTNTGELF
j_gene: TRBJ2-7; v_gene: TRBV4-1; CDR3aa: ASSYGQGGEQY
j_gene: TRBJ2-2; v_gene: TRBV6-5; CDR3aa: ASSYGTGAGELF
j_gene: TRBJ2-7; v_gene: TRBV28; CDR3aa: ASSFGKSYEQY
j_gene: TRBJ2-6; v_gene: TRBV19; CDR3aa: ASSLASGANVLT